The 23 T cell receptor beta chains below all came from one sample that was sequenced in a study of PD-1 blockade in classical Hodgkin lymphoma (TCRdb year 2020). Taken with the paper, the label for time point translates to: cycle 2 day 1 (C2D1) of nivolumab. Every trial patient had relapsed after autologous stem cell transplantation, and cohorts A, B and C differed in prior brentuximab vedotin exposure. The library was produced with the immunoSEQ multiplex PCR assay. TCRdb holds this immuneACCESS table with in-frame rearrangements only. Some clones are missing; in checked studies, unresolved V genes explain under half, and the rest has no known cause. The sample table holds 20,000 or so clones, of which 70% to 80% were seen once. Over 15% of the sample rests with the top ten. The sequences come from peripheral blood mononuclear cells (PBMCs), collected before the second cycle of nivolumab. These receptors were taken from a human donor with classical Hodgkin lymphoma.

This chain uses TRBV6-1 with TRBJ2-7; D gene uncertain. CDR3 length: 11 amino acids. Trimming shortened V by 8 bases and J by 6 bases, and 11 bases separated the two germline ends. Germline V gives CDR1 MNHNS, CDR2 SASEGT. CDR3 sequence reads: CASENWSEQYF. In DNA form, the CDR3 reads TGTGCCAGCGAGAATTGGTCCGAGCAGTACTTC.

The chain joins TRBV30 to TRBJ2-2; 7 nucleotides align to TRBD2. The CDR3 consists of 17 residues. Germline V gives CDR1 GTSNPN, CDR2 SVGIG (reference sequence). The V and J ends lost 2 bases and 6 bases, in that order; junction bases with no gene match: 15. The CDR3 reads CAWSRPQWGGYAGELFF. In nucleotides, the CDR3 is TGTGCCTGGAGTAGACCCCAATGGGGGGGGTACGCCGGGGAGCTGTTTTTT.

The chain carries TRBV7-8 and TRBJ2-5; TRBD2 agrees at 8 bases. This CDR3 spans 15 amino acids. Losses at the gene ends were 4 bases for V and 1 base for J; bases not matched to a gene: 5. CDR1 and CDR2 from the germline V gene are SGHVS and FQNEAQ. CDR3 region: CASSSGGQVQETQYF. The CDR3 DNA is TGTGCCAGCAGCTCGGGGGGGCAAGTCCAAGAGACCCAGTACTTC.

The chain has TRBV5-1 and TRBJ1-2, with D perhaps matching TRBD1 (5 bases). Germline V gene data show CDR1 as SGHRS and CDR2 as YFSETQ. The CDR3 totals 12 residues. Trimming took off 4 bases at V and 5 bases at J, with 9 bases between the two ends. CDR3 amino acids: CASSLGLYGYTF. CDR3 coding DNA: TGCGCCAGCAGCCTGGGACTTTATGGCTACACCTTC.

The rearrangement links TRBV9 to TRBJ1-1; no clear D gene. Germline V gives CDR1 SGDLS, CDR2 YYNGEE. The V end lost 4 bases, the J end lost 8 bases, and 15 bases lay between the germline ends. This CDR3 has 13 residues. The CDR3 DNA reads as TGTGCCAGCAGCCCTAGACCGGGTCACGAAGCTTTCTTT. Encoded protein: CASSPRPGHEAFF.

The gene calls are TRBV4-1 and TRBJ2-1, with 12 positions matching TRBD2. V gave up 1 base and J gave up 4 bases; unmatched junction bases: 5. The CDR3 runs to 17 residues. CDR1 and CDR2 (germline): MGHRA, YSYEKL. The CDR3 DNA sequence: TGCGCCAGCAGCCAAGTCGGGACTAGCGGGCCTTACAATGAGCAGTTCTTC. Its translation: CASSQVGTSGPYNEQFF.

The gene calls are TRBV5-1 and TRBJ1-1, with D possibly being TRBD1 (5 bases). Per the germline V gene, CDR1 is SGHRS and CDR2 is YFSETQ. The CDR3 runs 14 residues. V lost 0 bases and J lost 5, with 11 bases in between. The CDR3 loop reads CASSLAMGQTEAFF. The CDR3 nucleotides read TGCGCCAGCAGCTTGGCCATGGGGCAGACTGAAGCTTTCTTT.

The chain has TRBV25-1 and TRBJ1-1; unclear D gene. The CDR3 length is 12 residues. V was trimmed by 7 bases and J by 3 bases, leaving 9 bases between them. Germline CDR1 and CDR2: MGHDK and SYGVNS. CDR3 in DNA: TGTGCCAGCAAAGGGTTTTACACTGAAGCTTTCTTT. This translates into CASKGFYTEAFF. The full variable domain, with the rest looked up from reference TRBV25-1 and TRBJ1-1, is EADIYQTPRYLVIGTGKKITLECSQTMGHDKMYWYQQDPGMELHLIHYSYGVNSTEKGDLSSESTVSRIRTEHFPLTLESARPSHTSQYLCASKGFYTEAFFGQGTRLTVV.

The gene calls are TRBV7-9 and TRBJ2-7; the match to TRBD1 covers 8 bases. This CDR3 is built from 13 residues. Unmatched junction bases numbered 5, after V lost 6 bases and J lost 4 bases. Germline CDR1 and CDR2: SEHNR and FQNEAQ (reference sequence). CDR3 sequence reads: CASRLQGEYEQYF. In DNA form, the CDR3 reads TGTGCCAGCAGGTTACAGGGGGAATACGAGCAGTACTTC. Looking up the rest from reference TRBV7-9 and TRBJ2-7 gives the full variable domain: DTGVSQNPRHKITKRGQNVTFRCDPISEHNRLYWYRQTLGQGPEFLTYFQNEAQLEKSRLLSDRFSAERPKGSFSTLEIQRTEQGDSAMYLCASRLQGEYEQYFGPGTRLTVT.

The rearrangement joins TRBV5-5 to TRBJ1-4, with D unresolved. This CDR3 region has 11 residues. Trimming left V 1 base short and J 8 bases short, with 3 bases between. Germline V gives CDR1 SGHKS, CDR2 YYEKEE (reference sequence). CDR3 amino acids: CASSLREKLFF. In nucleotides, the CDR3 is TGTGCCAGCAGCTTGCGGGAAAAACTGTTTTTT.

The V call is TRBV21-1, the J call TRBJ1-3; TRBD1, the D gene given by the table, was not confirmed from the DNA. TRBV21-1 is annotated as a pseudogene. This CDR3 spans 14 amino acids. The CDR3 bases are TGTGCCAGTTTCGACAGGGTATCTGGAAACACCATATATTTT. Its protein is CASFDRVSGNTIYF.

This chain connects TRBV7-2 to TRBJ1-2, with 7 bases fitting TRBD1. The CDR3 has 14 amino acids. J was trimmed by 3 bases and V by 7 bases; bases with no gene match: 8. Germline V CDR1 and CDR2: SGHTA, FQGNSA. The CDR3 DNA sequence: TGTGCCAGCAACTCGGGCAGGGGGGACTATGGCTACACCTTC. The encoded protein is CASNSGRGDYGYTF. Looking up the rest from reference TRBV7-2 and TRBJ1-2 gives the full variable domain: GAGVSQSPSNKVTEKGKDVELRCDPISGHTALYWYRQSLGQGLEFLIYFQGNSAPDKSGLPSDRFSAERTGGSVSTLTIQRTQQEDSAVYLCASNSGRGDYGYTFGSGTRLTVV.

The chain employs TRBV7-2 and TRBJ2-1, with no clear D. CDR1 SGHTA and CDR2 FQGNSA come from the germline V gene. The CDR3 consists of 12 residues. The V end was cut by 3 bases, the J end by 4 bases, with 4 bases between. CDR3 DNA sequence: TGTGCCAGCAGCTTCGCGTACAATGAGCAGTTCTTC. This encodes CASSFAYNEQFF.

V and J are TRBV28 and TRBJ1-5; D unresolved. Per germline, CDR1 MDHEN and CDR2 SYDVKM. The CDR3 loop spans 14 amino acids. V lost 5 bases to trimming and J lost 4 bases, with 12 bases between them. The CDR3 loop is CASSIGGTNQPQHF. CDR3 nucleotide sequence: TGTGCCAGCAGTATTGGTGGAACAAATCAGCCCCAGCATTTT.

The gene calls are TRBV5-1 and TRBJ2-7; D is undetermined. From germline, CDR1 is SGHRS and CDR2 YFSETQ. The V and J ends lost 3 bases and 6 bases respectively, with 19 bases between them. The CDR3 totals 15 residues. CDR3 sequence (DNA): TGCGCCAGCAGCTCCTCGGGCCTACGGGTCTCCGAGCAGTACTTC. Protein: CASSSSGLRVSEQYF.

The chain is built from TRBV9 and TRBJ1-4; D might be TRBD1 (5 bases). CDR1 is SGDLS and CDR2 is YYNGEE in the germline V gene. V lost 4 bases to trimming and J lost 6 bases, with 10 bases between them. The CDR3 consists of 13 residues. The CDR3 sequence is CASSRGRDEKLFF. The CDR3 DNA reads as TGTGCCAGCAGCCGGGGGAGGGATGAAAAACTGTTTTTT.

The chain couples TRBV11-3 to TRBJ1-3; no clear D gene. Germline V gene sequence: CDR1 SGHNT, CDR2 YENEEA. V was cut by 1 base and J by 4 bases, with 11 bases left in between. The CDR3 spans 15 residues. The CDR3 protein is CASSLARVEGNTIYF. CDR3 DNA sequence: TGTGCCAGCAGCTTAGCCCGCGTCGAGGGAAACACCATATATTTT.

The chain employs TRBV9 and TRBJ1-5; D remains unclear. CDR3 length equals 13 residues. V was pared by 0 bases and J by 7 bases, with 8 bases between. Germline CDR1 is SGDLS and CDR2 is YYNGEE. The DNA for the CDR3 is TGTGCCAGCAGCGTAGACAGTAGCCAGCCCCAGCATTTT. Translated, it gives CASSVDSSQPQHF.

This chain joins TRBV15 and TRBJ2-7, with a tentative D call TRBD2 (5 bases). Germline assignment: CDR1 LNHNV and CDR2 YYDKDF (reference sequence). Trimming stripped 0 bases from V and 1 base from J, with 10 bases between. The CDR3 has 15 amino acids. The CDR3 region has the DNA TGTGCCACCAGCAGAGATCGTGGCGGGTCCTACGAGCAGTACTTC. It translates to CATSRDRGGSYEQYF.

The chain recombines TRBV19 with TRBJ2-2, with 9 bases fitting TRBD1. Trimming cost V 6 bases and J 6 bases; bases outside gene matches: 5. This CDR3 comprises 14 residues. Looked up from germline, CDR1 is LNHDA and CDR2 is SQIVND (reference sequence). This CDR3 is CASSPGQGSGELFF. In nucleotides, the CDR3 is TGTGCCAGTAGCCCGGGACAGGGATCCGGGGAGCTGTTTTTT.

The chain is built from TRBV28 and TRBJ2-7; 7 bases are shared with TRBD1. The CDR3 runs to 19 residues. V lost 3 bases to trimming and J lost 6 bases; unmatched junction nucleotides: 23. Germline-derived CDR1 and CDR2 are MDHEN and SYDVKM. The CDR3 spells CASSFWSVGTAGRSVEQYF. The CDR3, as DNA: TGTGCCAGCAGTTTTTGGTCAGTCGGGACAGCTGGTCGATCGGTCGAGCAGTACTTC.

The gene calls are TRBV27 and TRBJ2-7, with TRBD2 as a possible D gene (5 bases). The CDR3 is made up of 15 amino acids. CDR1 and CDR2 from the germline V gene are MNHEY and SMNVEV (reference sequence). The V end lost 5 bases, the J end lost 3 bases, and 17 bases lay between the germline ends. The CDR3: CASSDYGGTLYEQYF. CDR3 in DNA: TGTGCCAGCAGTGACTACGGCGGAACCCTCTACGAGCAGTACTTC.

The V call is TRBV4-1, the J call TRBJ2-1; TRBD1 aligns across 10 bases. CDR1 is MGHRA, CDR2 YSYEKL, per germline. CDR3 length equals 16 residues. V lost 1 base and J lost 8; bases outside the gene matches: 8. The CDR3 sequence: CASSQVGQGPRDEQFF. CDR3 bases: TGCGCCAGCAGCCAAGTGGGACAGGGGCCCCGGGATGAGCAGTTCTTC.